This T cell receptor (beta chain) was obtained from a study of T cells expressing NK-cell markers. Whole-study findings and limits: One observes that, in several donors, these clonotypes were also the leading ones within the CD3+CD56-NKG2C+ fraction.

CDR3 size: 16 residues. CDR1 SGHTA and CDR2 FQGNSA come from the germline V gene. Details on this clonotype: Antigen unknown.

Following a re-call of the 5' RACE reads, TCRdb has one entry per CDR3 protein and lacks DNA. This sample's clone table lists roughly 15,000 distinct CDR3 sequences. The sequenced sample was blood T cells: a sorted CD56 or NKG2C T cell subset, CD4+ or CD8+ T cells, or bulk PBMC T cells (not recorded which). The receptor comes from a man between 18 and 69 years old in good health. The chain is built from TRBV7-2 and TRBJ2-3; the TCRdb D gene call, TRBD2, has no DNA to confirm it. This chain's CDR3 is CASSPERGVSTDTQYF.